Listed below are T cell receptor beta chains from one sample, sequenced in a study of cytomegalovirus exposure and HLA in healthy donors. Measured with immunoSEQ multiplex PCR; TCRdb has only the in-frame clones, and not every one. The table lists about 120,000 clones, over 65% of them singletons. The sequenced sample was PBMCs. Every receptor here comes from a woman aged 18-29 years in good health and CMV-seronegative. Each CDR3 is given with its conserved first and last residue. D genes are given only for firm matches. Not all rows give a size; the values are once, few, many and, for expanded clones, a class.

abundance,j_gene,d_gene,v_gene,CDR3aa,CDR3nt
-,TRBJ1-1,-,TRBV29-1,CSVGRQVNTEAFF,TGCAGCGTCGGCCGACAGGTGAACACTGAAGCTTTCTTT
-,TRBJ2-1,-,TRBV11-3,CASSLQYDNEQFF,TGTGCCAGCAGCTTGCAGTATGACAATGAGCAGTTCTTC
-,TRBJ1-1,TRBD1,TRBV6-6,CATGGTYKGRNTEAFF,TGTGCCACAGGGGGGACCTATAAGGGACGGAACACTGAAGCTTTCTTT
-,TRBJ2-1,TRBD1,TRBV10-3,CAIRRDRGNYNEQFF,TGTGCCATCAGGAGAGACAGGGGAAATTACAATGAGCAGTTCTTC
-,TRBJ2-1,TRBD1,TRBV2,CASSVDRGSYNEQFF,TGTGCCAGCAGTGTCGACAGGGGGTCCTACAATGAGCAGTTCTTC
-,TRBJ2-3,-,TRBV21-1,CASSSRTEADTQYF,TGTGCCAGCAGCTCTCGGACAGAAGCAGATACGCAGTATTTT
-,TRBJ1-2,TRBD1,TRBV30,CAWSPGTAKGYTF,TGTGCCTGGAGTCCCGGGACAGCTAAGGGCTACACCTTC
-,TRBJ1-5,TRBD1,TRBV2,CASGTGGRNQPQHF,TGTGCCAGCGGAACAGGGGGCCGCAATCAGCCCCAGCATTTT
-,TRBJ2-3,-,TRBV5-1,CASSQDIITDTQYF,TGCGCCAGCAGCCAGGACATAATCACAGATACGCAGTATTTT
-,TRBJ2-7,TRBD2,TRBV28,CASSSSPSGYYEQYF,TGTGCCAGCAGTTCTTCTCCTAGCGGGTATTACGAGCAGTACTTC
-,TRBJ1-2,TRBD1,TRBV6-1,CASSDRDRGGYTF,TGTGCCAGCAGTGACCGGGACAGGGGGGGCTACACCTTC
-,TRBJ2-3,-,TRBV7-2,CASSSVSGITDTQYF,TGTGCCAGCAGCTCCGTTAGCGGAATCACAGATACGCAGTATTTT
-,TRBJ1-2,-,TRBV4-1,CASSLVHGQTNYGYTF,TGCGCCAGCAGCCTAGTACATGGACAGACCAACTATGGCTACACCTTC
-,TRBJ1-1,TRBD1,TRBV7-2,CASSLWGTGQEKNTEAFF,TGTGCCAGCAGCTTATGGGGGACAGGGCAGGAGAAGAACACTGAAGCTTTCTTT
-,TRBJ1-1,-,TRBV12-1,CASSFDFVRLAPNTEAFF,TGTGCCAGCAGCTTTGATTTCGTCAGGTTGGCTCCGAACACTGAAGCTTTCTTT
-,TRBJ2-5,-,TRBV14,CASSQDPGRETQYF,TGTGCCAGCAGCCAAGATCCAGGAAGAGAGACCCAGTACTTC
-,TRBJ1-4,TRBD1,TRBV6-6,CASSFPGTGDEKLFF,TGTGCCAGCAGTTTCCCCGGGACAGGGGATGAAAAACTGTTTTTT
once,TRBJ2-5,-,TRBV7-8,CASSLGRQLQTQYF,TGTGCCAGCAGCTTGGGCAGGCAGCTCCAGACCCAGTACTTC
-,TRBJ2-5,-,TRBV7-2,CASRAFGGNQETQYF,TGTGCCAGCAGGGCCTTTGGAGGTAATCAAGAGACCCAGTACTTC
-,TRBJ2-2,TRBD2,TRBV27,CASAVLAGGPRVGELFF,TGTGCCAGCGCCGTACTAGCGGGAGGGCCACGGGTCGGGGAGCTGTTTTTT
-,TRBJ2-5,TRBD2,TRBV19,CASSARTSGKETQYF,TGTGCCAGTAGTGCCCGGACTAGCGGAAAAGAGACCCAGTACTTC
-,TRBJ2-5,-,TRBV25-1,CASSEKVENSRTQYF,TGTGCCAGCAGTGAAAAAGTTGAAAACAGTCGGACCCAGTACTTC
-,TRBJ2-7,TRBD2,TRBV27,CASSLSGGLGGYEQYF,TGTGCCAGCAGCCTATCCGGAGGACTAGGCGGCTACGAGCAGTACTTC
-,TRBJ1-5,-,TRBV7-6,CASSLTPAGSSQPQHF,TGTGCCAGCAGCTTGACTCCGGCTGGAAGTAGTCAGCCCCAGCATTTT
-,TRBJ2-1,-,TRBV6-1,CASSPASYNEQFF,TGTGCCAGCAGTCCCGCGAGCTACAATGAGCAGTTCTTC
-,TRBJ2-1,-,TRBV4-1,CASSLLDNFNNEQFF,TGCGCCAGCAGCCTTTTGGACAACTTTAACAATGAGCAGTTCTTC
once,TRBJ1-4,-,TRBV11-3,CASSTPPGEKLFF,TGTGCCAGCAGCACTCCTCCAGGGGAAAAACTGTTTTTT
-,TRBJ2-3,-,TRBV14,CASSLVGVTDTQYF,TGTGCCAGCAGCCTCGTCGGGGTTACAGATACGCAGTATTTT
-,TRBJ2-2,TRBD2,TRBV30,CAWSRLAGSGELFF,TGTGCCTGGAGTCGTCTAGCGGGCTCCGGGGAGCTGTTTTTT
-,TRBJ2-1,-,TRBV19,CASTLRGIGNEQFF,TGTGCCAGTACCCTTCGGGGGATCGGCAATGAGCAGTTCTTC
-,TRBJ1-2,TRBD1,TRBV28,CASSLQGAWYGYTF,TGTGCCAGCAGTTTACAGGGGGCCTGGTATGGCTACACCTTC
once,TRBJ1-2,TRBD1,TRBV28,CASSLPGQGGYGYTF,TGTGCCAGCAGTTTACCGGGACAGGGGGGCTATGGCTACACCTTC
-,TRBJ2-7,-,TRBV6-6,CASSYPQARSYEQYF,TGTGCCAGCAGCTACCCCCAGGCCCGGTCCTACGAGCAGTACTTC
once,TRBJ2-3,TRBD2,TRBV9,CASSPLAGPSTDTQYF,TGTGCCAGCAGCCCCCTAGCGGGGCCTAGCACAGATACGCAGTATTTT
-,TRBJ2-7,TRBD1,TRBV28,CASRHTGTGKREQYF,TGTGCCAGCAGACATACCGGGACAGGGAAGAGGGAGCAGTACTTC